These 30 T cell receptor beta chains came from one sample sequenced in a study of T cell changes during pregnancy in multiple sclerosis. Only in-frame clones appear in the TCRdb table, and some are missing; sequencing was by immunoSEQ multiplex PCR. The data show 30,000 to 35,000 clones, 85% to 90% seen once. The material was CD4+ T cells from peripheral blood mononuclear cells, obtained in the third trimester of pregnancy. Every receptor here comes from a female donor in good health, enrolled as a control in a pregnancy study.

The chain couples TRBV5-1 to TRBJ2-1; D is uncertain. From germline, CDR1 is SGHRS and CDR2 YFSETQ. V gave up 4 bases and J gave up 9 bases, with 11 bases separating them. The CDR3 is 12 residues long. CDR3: CASSLKSGEQFF. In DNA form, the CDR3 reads TGCGCCAGCAGCCTAAAGTCGGGTGAGCAGTTCTTC.

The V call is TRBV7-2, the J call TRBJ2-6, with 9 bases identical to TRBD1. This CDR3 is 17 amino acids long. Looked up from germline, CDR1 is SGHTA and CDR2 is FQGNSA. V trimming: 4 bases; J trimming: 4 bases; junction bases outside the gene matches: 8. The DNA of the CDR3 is TGTGCCAGCAGCTGGAACAGGGGGCGTATGGGGGCCAACGTCCTGACTTTC. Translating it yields CASSWNRGRMGANVLTF. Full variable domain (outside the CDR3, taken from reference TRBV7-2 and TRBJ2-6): GAGVSQSPSNKVTEKGKDVELRCDPISGHTALYWYRQSLGQGLEFLIYFQGNSAPDKSGLPSDRFSAERTGGSVSTLTIQRTQQEDSAVYLCASSWNRGRMGANVLTFGAGSRLTVL.

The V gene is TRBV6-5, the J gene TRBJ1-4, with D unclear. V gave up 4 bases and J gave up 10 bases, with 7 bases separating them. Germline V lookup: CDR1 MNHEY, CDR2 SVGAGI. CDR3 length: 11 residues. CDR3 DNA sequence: TGTGCCAGCAGTTCCCGGGGAAAACTGTTTTTT. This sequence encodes CASSSRGKLFF.

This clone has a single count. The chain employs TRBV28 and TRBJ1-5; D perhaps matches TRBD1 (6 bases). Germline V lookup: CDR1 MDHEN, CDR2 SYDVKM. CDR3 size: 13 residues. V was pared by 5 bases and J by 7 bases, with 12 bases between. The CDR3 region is CASSQGGVQPQHF. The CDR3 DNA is TGTGCCAGCAGTCAAGGGGGTGTGCAGCCCCAGCATTTT.

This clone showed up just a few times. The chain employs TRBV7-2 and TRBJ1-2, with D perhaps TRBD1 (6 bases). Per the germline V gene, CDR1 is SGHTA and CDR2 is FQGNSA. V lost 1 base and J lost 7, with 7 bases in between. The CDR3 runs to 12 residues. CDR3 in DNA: TGTGCCAGCAGCTTAGTAGGGGGTGGCTACACCTTC. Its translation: CASSLVGGGYTF. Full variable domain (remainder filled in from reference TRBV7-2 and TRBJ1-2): GAGVSQSPSNKVTEKGKDVELRCDPISGHTALYWYRQSLGQGLEFLIYFQGNSAPDKSGLPSDRFSAERTGGSVSTLTIQRTQQEDSAVYLCASSLVGGGYTFGSGTRLTVV.

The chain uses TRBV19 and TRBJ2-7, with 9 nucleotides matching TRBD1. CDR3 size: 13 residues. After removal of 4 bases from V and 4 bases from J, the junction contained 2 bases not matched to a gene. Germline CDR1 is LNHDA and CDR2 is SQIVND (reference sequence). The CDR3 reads CASSTGTGYEQYF. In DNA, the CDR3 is TGTGCCAGTAGTACCGGGACAGGGTACGAGCAGTACTTC. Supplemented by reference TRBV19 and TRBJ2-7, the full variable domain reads DGGITQSPKYLFRKEGQNVTLSCEQNLNHDAMYWYRQDPGQGLRLIYYSQIVNDFQKGDIAEGYSVSREKKESFPLTVTSAQKNPTAFYLCASSTGTGYEQYFGPGTRLTVT.

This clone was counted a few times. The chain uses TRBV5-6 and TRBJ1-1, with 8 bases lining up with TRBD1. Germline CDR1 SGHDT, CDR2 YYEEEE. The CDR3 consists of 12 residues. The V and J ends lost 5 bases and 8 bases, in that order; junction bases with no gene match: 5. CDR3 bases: TGTGCCAGCAGTTGGGGGACAGGAGAAGCTTTCTTT. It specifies CASSWGTGEAFF.

The CDR3 here is CASSLTSGRALGDTQYF. CDR3 sequence (DNA): TGTGCCAGTAGTTTAACTAGCGGGAGGGCCTTGGGAGATACGCAGTATTTT. The chain recombines TRBV19 with TRBJ2-3, with 13 bases identical to TRBD2. CDR3 length: 17 amino acids. Germline lookup yields CDR1 LNHDA and CDR2 SQIVND (reference sequence). The trim removed 5 bases at V and 5 bases at J, leaving 10 bases unmatched.

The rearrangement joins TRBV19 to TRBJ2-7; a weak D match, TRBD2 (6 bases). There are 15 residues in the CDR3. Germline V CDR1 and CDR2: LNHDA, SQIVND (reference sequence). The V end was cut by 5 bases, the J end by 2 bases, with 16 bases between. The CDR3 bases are TGTGCCAGTAGTGCTAGTGCGGGGAGCCCCTACGAGCAGTACTTC. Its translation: CASSASAGSPYEQYF.

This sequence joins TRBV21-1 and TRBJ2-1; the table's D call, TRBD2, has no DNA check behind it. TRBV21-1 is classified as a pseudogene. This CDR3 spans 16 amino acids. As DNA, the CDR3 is TGTGCCAGCAGCAAAGACTTACGTCCTAGTTTGAATGAGCAGTTCTTC. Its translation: CASSKDLRPSLNEQFF.

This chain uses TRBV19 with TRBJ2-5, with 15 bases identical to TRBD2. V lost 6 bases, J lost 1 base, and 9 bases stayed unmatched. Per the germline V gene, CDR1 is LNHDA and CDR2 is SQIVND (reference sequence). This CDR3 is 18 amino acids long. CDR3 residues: CASSLGLAGGVAQETQYF. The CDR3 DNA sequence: TGTGCCAGTAGCTTGGGACTAGCGGGAGGAGTGGCCCAAGAGACCCAGTACTTC.

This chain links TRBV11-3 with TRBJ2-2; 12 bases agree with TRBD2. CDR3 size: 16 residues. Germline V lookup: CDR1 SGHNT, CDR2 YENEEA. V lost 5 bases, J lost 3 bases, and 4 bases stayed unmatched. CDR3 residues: CASSASGGAYTGELFF. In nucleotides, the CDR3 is TGTGCCAGCAGCGCTAGCGGGGGGGCATACACCGGGGAGCTGTTTTTT. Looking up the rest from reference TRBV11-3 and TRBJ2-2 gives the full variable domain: EAGVVQSPRYKIIEKKQPVAFWCNPISGHNTLYWYLQNLGQGPELLIRYENEEAVDDSQLPKDRFSAERLKGVDSTLKIQPAELGDSAVYLCASSASGGAYTGELFFGEGSRLTVL.

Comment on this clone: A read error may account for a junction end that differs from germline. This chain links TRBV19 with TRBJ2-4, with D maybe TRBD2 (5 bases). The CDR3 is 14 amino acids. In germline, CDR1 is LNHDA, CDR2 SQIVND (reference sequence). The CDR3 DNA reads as TGTGCTAGTAACCCCCCCGGTGAGGGAAACATTCAGTACTTC. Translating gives CASNPPGEGNIQYF.

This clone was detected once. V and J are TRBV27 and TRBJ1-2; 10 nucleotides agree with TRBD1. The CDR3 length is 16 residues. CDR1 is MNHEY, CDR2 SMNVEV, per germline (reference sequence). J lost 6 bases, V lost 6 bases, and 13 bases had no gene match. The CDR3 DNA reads TGTGCCAGCAGCCCAGGGAGGGACAGGGGAAGGAATGGCTACACCTTC. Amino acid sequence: CASSPGRDRGRNGYTF.

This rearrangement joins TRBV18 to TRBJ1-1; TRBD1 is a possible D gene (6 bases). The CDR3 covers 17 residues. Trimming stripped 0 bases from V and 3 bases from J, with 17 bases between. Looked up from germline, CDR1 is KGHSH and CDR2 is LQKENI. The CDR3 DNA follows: TGTGCCAGCTCACCACCGAGGGGGGGAGGGATCGACACTGAAGCTTTCTTT. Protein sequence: CASSPPRGGGIDTEAFF.

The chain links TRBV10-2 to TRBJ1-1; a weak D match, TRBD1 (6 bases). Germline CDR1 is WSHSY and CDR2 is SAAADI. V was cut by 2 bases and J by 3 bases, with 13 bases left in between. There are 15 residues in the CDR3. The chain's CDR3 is CASSERSRGDTEAFF. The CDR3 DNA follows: TGCGCCAGCAGTGAGAGAAGCAGGGGAGACACTGAAGCTTTCTTT.

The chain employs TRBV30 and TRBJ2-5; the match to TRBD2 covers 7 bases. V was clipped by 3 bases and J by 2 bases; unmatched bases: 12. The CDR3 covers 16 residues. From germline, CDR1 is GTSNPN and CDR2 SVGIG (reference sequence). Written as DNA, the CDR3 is TGTGCCTGGAGGGGGGTCGAGGCTAGCGGACAAGAGACCCAGTACTTC. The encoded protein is CAWRGVEASGQETQYF.

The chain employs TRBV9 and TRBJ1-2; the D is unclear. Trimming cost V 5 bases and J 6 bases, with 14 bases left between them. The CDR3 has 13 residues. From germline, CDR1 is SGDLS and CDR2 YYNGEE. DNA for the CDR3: TGTGCCAGCAGTCCTATTTGGTCCGATGGCTACACCTTC. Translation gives CASSPIWSDGYTF.

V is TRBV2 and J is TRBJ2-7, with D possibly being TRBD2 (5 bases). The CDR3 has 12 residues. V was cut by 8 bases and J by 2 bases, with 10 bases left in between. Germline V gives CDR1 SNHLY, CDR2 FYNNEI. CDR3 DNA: TGTGCCAGCTCTGCCGGGGCCTACGAGCAGTACTTC. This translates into CASSAGAYEQYF.

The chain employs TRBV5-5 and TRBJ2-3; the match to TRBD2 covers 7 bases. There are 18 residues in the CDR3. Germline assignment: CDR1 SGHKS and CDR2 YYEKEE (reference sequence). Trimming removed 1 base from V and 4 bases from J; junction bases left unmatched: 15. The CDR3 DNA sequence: TGTGCCAGCAGCTTGTATCTATCAGCGGGGACCCCCGCAGATACGCAGTATTTT. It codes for CASSLYLSAGTPADTQYF.

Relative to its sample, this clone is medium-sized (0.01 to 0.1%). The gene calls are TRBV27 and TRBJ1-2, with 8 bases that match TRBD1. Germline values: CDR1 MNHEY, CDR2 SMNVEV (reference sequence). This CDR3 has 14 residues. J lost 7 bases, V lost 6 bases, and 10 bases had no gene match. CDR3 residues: CASSPGQGPSGYTF. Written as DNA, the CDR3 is TGTGCCAGCAGCCCTGGACAGGGCCCTAGTGGCTACACCTTC.

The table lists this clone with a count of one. CDR3 in DNA: TGTGCCGGGCAGGGCGACGGGCCCCAGCATTTT. This gives the protein CAGQGDGPQHF. The rearrangement joins TRBV30 to TRBJ1-5, with TRBD1 as a possible D gene (5 bases). The CDR3 covers 11 residues. The germline gives CDR1 GTSNPN, CDR2 SVGIG (reference sequence). Trimming stripped 8 bases from V and 9 bases from J, with 14 bases between. Based on the CDR3 plus reference TRBV30 and TRBJ1-5, the full variable domain is SQTIHQWPATLVQPVGSPLSLECTVEGTSNPNLYWYRQAAGRGLQLLFYSVGIGQISSEVPQNLSASRPQDRQFILSSKKLLLSDSGFYLCAGQGDGPQHFGDGTRLSIL.

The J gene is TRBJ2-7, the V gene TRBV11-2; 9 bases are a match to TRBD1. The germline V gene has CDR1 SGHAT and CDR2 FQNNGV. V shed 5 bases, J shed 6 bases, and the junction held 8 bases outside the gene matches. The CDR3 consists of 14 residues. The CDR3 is CASSPTGTGTEQYF. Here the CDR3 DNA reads TGTGCCAGCAGCCCCACCGGGACAGGGACCGAGCAGTACTTC.

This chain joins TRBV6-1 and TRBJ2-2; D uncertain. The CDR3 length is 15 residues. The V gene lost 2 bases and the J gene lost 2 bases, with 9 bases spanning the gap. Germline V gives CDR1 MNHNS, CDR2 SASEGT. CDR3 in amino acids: CASSESRINTGELFF. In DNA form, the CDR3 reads TGTGCCAGCAGTGAATCCAGGATCAACACCGGGGAGCTGTTTTTT.

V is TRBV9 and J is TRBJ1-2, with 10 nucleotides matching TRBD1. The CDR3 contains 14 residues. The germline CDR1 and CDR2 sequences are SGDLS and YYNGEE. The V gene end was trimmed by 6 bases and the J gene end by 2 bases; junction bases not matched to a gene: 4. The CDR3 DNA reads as TGTGCCAGCACCCGGGACAGGGGCAACTATGGCTACACCTTC. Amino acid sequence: CASTRDRGNYGYTF. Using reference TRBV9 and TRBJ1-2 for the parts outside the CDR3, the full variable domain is DSGVTQTPKHLITATGQRVTLRCSPRSGDLSVYWYQQSLDQGLQFLIQYYNGEERAKGNILERFSAQQFPDLHSELNLSSLELGDSALYFCASTRDRGNYGYTFGSGTRLTVV.

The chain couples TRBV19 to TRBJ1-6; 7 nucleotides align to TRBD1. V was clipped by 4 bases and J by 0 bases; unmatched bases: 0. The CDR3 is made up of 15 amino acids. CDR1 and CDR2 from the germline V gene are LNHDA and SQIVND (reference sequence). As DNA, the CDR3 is TGTGCCAGTAGTACAGGGGGCTCCTATAATTCACCCCTCCACTTT. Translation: CASSTGGSYNSPLHF.

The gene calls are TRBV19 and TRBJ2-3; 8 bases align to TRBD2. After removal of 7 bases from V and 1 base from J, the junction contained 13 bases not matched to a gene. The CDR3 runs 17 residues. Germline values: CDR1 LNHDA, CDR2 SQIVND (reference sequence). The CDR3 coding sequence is TGTGCCAGTATGTCCCAGCGGGAGTCCCTAGGCACAGATACGCAGTATTTT. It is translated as CASMSQRESLGTDTQYF.

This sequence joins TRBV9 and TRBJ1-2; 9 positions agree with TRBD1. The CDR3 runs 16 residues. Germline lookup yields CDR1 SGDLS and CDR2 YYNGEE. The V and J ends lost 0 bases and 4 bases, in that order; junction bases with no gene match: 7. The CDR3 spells CASSVEGRDRVYGYTF. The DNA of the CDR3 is TGTGCCAGCAGCGTAGAGGGAAGGGACAGGGTCTATGGCTACACCTTC.

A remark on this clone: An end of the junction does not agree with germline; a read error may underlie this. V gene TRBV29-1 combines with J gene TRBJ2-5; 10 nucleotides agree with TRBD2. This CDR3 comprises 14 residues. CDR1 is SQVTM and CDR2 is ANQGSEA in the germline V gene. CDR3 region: CSVEAGGRQETQYF. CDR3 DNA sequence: TGCAGCGTGGAAGCGGGAGGGAGGCAAGAGACCCAGTACTTC.

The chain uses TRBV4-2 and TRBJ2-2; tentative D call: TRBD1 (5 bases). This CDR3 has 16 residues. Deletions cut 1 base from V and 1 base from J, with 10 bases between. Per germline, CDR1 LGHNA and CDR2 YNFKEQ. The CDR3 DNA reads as TGTGCCAGCAGCCAAGGGCGGCAGGGGAACACCGGGGAGCTGTTTTTT. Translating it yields CASSQGRQGNTGELFF.